The next 28 T cell receptor beta chains were all read from a single sample in a study of blood T cell repertoires in COVID-19. The table came from immunoSEQ multiplex PCR; TCRdb's copy has only in-frame clones and leaves some out. This sample yields 220,000 or so clones, of which around 82% are seen a single time; about 2.3% belongs to the top ten. The sequenced material came from peripheral blood. All receptors derive from a woman aged 60-70 years with acute or convalescent COVID-19.

This clone has more than one count but fewer than ten. V and J are TRBV12-3 or TRBV12-4 and TRBJ1-4, with no clear D. The CDR3 totals 11 residues. Deletions cut 5 bases from V and 14 bases from J, with 12 bases between. This CDR3 reads CASSHRSELFF. CDR3 sequence (DNA): TGTGCCAGCAGTCATAGGAGTGAGCTGTTTTTT.

This clone was seen a few times. Other DNA sequences in this sample translate to the same CDR3. The rearrangement links TRBV30 to TRBJ2-3; no clear D gene. V lost 0 bases and J lost 1, with 8 bases in between. In germline, CDR1 is GTSNPN, CDR2 SVGIG (reference sequence). This CDR3 is 14 amino acids long. Here the CDR3 reads CAWSVVSGTDTQYF. The CDR3 DNA reads as TGTGCCTGGAGTGTAGTCAGTGGCACAGATACGCAGTATTTT.

V gene TRBV6-5 combines with J gene TRBJ2-7; D might be TRBD2 (6 bases). Trimming pared 6 bases from V and 4 bases from J, leaving 16 bases between. The CDR3 sequence is 14 residues long. The germline V gene encodes CDR1 MNHEY and CDR2 SVGAGI. The CDR3 DNA sequence: TGTGCCAGCAGAGGCGGGACGGAAGGTTACGAGCAGTACTTC. Its translation is CASRGGTEGYEQYF.

CDR3 sequence (DNA): TGTGCCAGCAGCGCGGGACTGAACACTGAAGCTTTCTTT. It translates to CASSAGLNTEAFF. V usage is TRBV3-1 (or the pseudogene TRBV3-2) and J usage is TRBJ1-1; D may be TRBD1 (5 bases). Per the germline V gene, CDR1 is LGHDT and CDR2 is YNNKEL (reference sequence). This CDR3 region has 13 residues. The V end lost 5 bases, the J end lost 0 bases, and 7 bases lay between the germline ends.

The V and J genes are TRBV9 and TRBJ2-6, with TRBD1 identical over 12 bases. From germline, CDR1 is SGDLS and CDR2 YYNGEE. This CDR3 contains 18 residues. V lost 1 base to trimming and J lost 1 base; unmatched junction nucleotides: 3. The CDR3, as DNA: TGTGCCAGCAGCGTATGGGGACAGGGGGCTTCTGGGGCCAACGTCCTGACTTTC. Protein product: CASSVWGQGASGANVLTF.

J is TRBJ2-3 and V is TRBV6-4; 10 bases align to TRBD2. The CDR3 runs to 15 residues. Germline lookup yields CDR1 MRHNA and CDR2 SNTAGT. J gave up 6 bases and V 3 bases, and 6 bases lay outside the gene matches. The CDR3 DNA reads as TGTGCCAGCAGTGAAAGCGGGGGGGCGACCGATACGCAGTATTTT. Translation gives CASSESGGATDTQYF.

V usage is TRBV6-5 and J usage is TRBJ1-1, with unresolved D. Trimming pared 3 bases from V and 1 base from J, leaving 6 bases between. CDR3 length equals 13 residues. CDR1 is MNHEY and CDR2 is SVGAGI in the germline V gene. The CDR3 protein is CASSYRQNTEAFF. CDR3 sequence (DNA): TGTGCCAGCAGTTATCGACAGAACACTGAAGCTTTCTTT.

This clone was recorded many times. The chain links TRBV2 to TRBJ2-7, with D possibly being TRBD1 (6 bases). The CDR3 extends over 12 amino acids. Germline lookup yields CDR1 SNHLY and CDR2 FYNNEI. The CDR3 is CASRDTFYEQYF. DNA of the CDR3: TGTGCGAGCCGGGACACCTTCTACGAGCAGTACTTC.

The chain is built from TRBV29-1 and TRBJ1-2; tentatively, D is TRBD1 (6 bases). This CDR3 is 11 amino acids long. Germline values: CDR1 SQVTM, CDR2 ANQGSEA. Between the trimmed V and J ends, which lost 4 bases and 5 bases, there was a span of 8 bases. The CDR3, as DNA: TGCAGCGTTGCGGACAGATATGGCTACACCTTC. Translating it yields CSVADRYGYTF.

The rearrangement links TRBV6-2 or TRBV6-3 to TRBJ1-1; possibly TRBD1 for D (6 bases). CDR1 is MNHEY and CDR2 is SVGEGT in the germline V gene. The CDR3 has 13 amino acids. V dropped 10 bases and J dropped 5 bases, with 17 bases sitting between them. CDR3: CATRYGGVTEAFF. The CDR3, as DNA: TGTGCCACCAGATACGGGGGCGTGACTGAAGCTTTCTTT.

This sequence joins TRBV7-2 and TRBJ2-3; D is undetermined. The ends were cut back, 4 bases at V and 0 bases at J, with 11 bases in the middle. Germline CDR1 and CDR2: SGHTA and FQGNSA. The CDR3 contains 15 residues. CDR3 sequence reads: CASSSPPHSTDTQYF. The CDR3 DNA reads as TGTGCCAGCAGCTCCCCGCCACATAGCACAGATACGCAGTATTTT. The whole variable domain, remainder taken from reference TRBV7-2 and TRBJ2-3, is GAGVSQSPSNKVTEKGKDVELRCDPISGHTALYWYRQSLGQGLEFLIYFQGNSAPDKSGLPSDRFSAERTGGSVSTLTIQRTQQEDSAVYLCASSSPPHSTDTQYFGPGTRLTVL.

This clone was seen only a few times. The CDR3 reads CASSVSWSEAFF. For the CDR3, the DNA is TGTGCCAGCAGCGTCAGTTGGTCTGAAGCTTTCTTT. The V and J genes are TRBV6-5 and TRBJ1-1; D not resolved. The CDR3 contains 12 residues. Trimming removed 6 bases from V and 6 bases from J, with 11 bases in between. Germline V lookup: CDR1 MNHEY, CDR2 SVGAGI.

The CDR3 protein is CSAAYGNGYTF. DNA for the CDR3: TGCAGTGCCGCTTACGGGAATGGCTACACCTTC. The chain joins TRBV20-1 to TRBJ1-2; D gene ambiguous. V dropped 6 bases and J dropped 6 bases, with 11 bases sitting between them. This CDR3 is built from 11 residues. Germline CDR1 is DFQATT and CDR2 is SNEGSKA (reference sequence).

The rearrangement links TRBV5-1 to TRBJ2-7; TRBD1 aligns across 8 bases. The V gene end was trimmed by 0 bases and the J gene end by 6 bases; junction bases not matched to a gene: 5. The germline V gene encodes CDR1 SGHRS and CDR2 YFSETQ. This CDR3 has 14 amino acids. This chain's CDR3 is CASSLALGQGEQYF. CDR3 DNA sequence: TGCGCCAGCAGCTTGGCCTTAGGACAGGGCGAGCAGTACTTC.

This clone has more than one count but fewer than ten. In the same sample, other DNA sequences code for this CDR3. V is TRBV6-5 and J is TRBJ1-1, with no clear D. Trimming took 8 bases from V and 0 from J, leaving 10 bases between them. In germline, CDR1 is MNHEY, CDR2 SVGAGI. The CDR3 sequence is 13 residues long. CDR3 in DNA: TGTGCCAGCCGTCCAGGCTTGAACACTGAAGCTTTCTTT. Its protein product is CASRPGLNTEAFF.

The rearrangement links TRBV11-2 to TRBJ2-5, with 8 bases lining up with TRBD2. V dropped 1 base and J dropped 2; count of bases not matched to a gene: 0. From germline, CDR1 is SGHAT and CDR2 FQNNGV. The CDR3 sequence is 14 residues long. CDR3 residues: CASSLAGGQETQYF. The DNA of the CDR3 is TGTGCCAGCAGCTTAGCGGGGGGGCAAGAGACCCAGTACTTC.

This clone was counted a single time. The V gene is TRBV10-3, the J gene TRBJ2-1; 11 nucleotides match TRBD2. The CDR3 is made up of 18 amino acids. The germline V gene has CDR1 ENHRY and CDR2 SYGVKD. The junction had 14 bases not matched to a gene; V was cut back by 3 bases and J by 7 bases. This CDR3 is CAISDRGSSGGGRNEQFF. The CDR3 nucleotides are TGTGCCATCAGTGATCGCGGTAGTAGCGGGGGGGGTCGGAATGAGCAGTTCTTC.

The sample holds a few counts of this clone. The J gene is TRBJ1-2, the V gene TRBV5-4, with 7 positions matching TRBD1. V trimming: 4 bases; J trimming: 0 bases; junction bases outside the gene matches: 6. Germline lookup yields CDR1 SGHNT and CDR2 YYREEE (reference sequence). The CDR3 covers 15 residues. CDR3 sequence (DNA): TGTGCCAGCAGCGCCGCTGACAGGGCTAACTATGGCTACACCTTC. This sequence encodes CASSAADRANYGYTF.

The rearrangement uses TRBV2 and TRBJ2-5; no firm D call. Per the germline V gene, CDR1 is SNHLY and CDR2 is FYNNEI. The CDR3 loop spans 12 amino acids. Between the trimmed V and J ends, which lost 7 bases and 2 bases, there was a span of 8 bases. CDR3 in amino acids: CASNRRQETQYF. The CDR3 DNA sequence: TGTGCCAGCAATCGGCGGCAAGAGACCCAGTACTTC.

The gene calls are TRBV3-1 (or the pseudogene TRBV3-2) and TRBJ1-6; D perhaps matches TRBD1 (6 bases). Trimming removed 1 base at V and 6 bases at J, with 10 bases between. The CDR3 contains 15 residues. CDR1 is LGHDT and CDR2 is YNNKEL in the germline V gene (reference sequence). The CDR3 coding sequence is TGTGCCAGCAGCCAAGCCCTAGGGGGTAATTCACCCCTCCACTTT. This gives the protein CASSQALGGNSPLHF.

The chain employs TRBV7-3 and TRBJ2-3; D ambiguous. Trimming removed 5 bases at V and 1 base at J, with 4 bases between. Looked up from germline, CDR1 is SGHTA and CDR2 is FQGTGA. This CDR3 is 12 amino acids long. CDR3 nucleotide sequence: TGTGCCAGCAGCCCAGGCACAGATACGCAGTATTTT. This codes for CASSPGTDTQYF.

There are a few counts of this clone. The chain uses TRBV6-2 or TRBV6-3 and TRBJ1-2; D not certain. The germline V gene encodes CDR1 MNHEY and CDR2 SVGEGT. V was trimmed by 2 bases and J by 8 bases, leaving 12 bases between them. The CDR3 contains 13 residues. The CDR3 region is CASSYPSSEGYTF. CDR3 nucleotide sequence: TGTGCCAGCAGTTACCCTTCCTCGGAGGGCTACACCTTC.

The chain joins TRBV6-6 to TRBJ1-3; tentative D call: TRBD1 (5 bases). Trimming pared 5 bases from V and 1 base from J, leaving 12 bases between. Germline CDR1 reads MNHNY; CDR2 reads SVGAGI (reference sequence). The CDR3 runs 15 residues. The CDR3 region has the DNA TGTGCCAGCAGTGCCGGACACGGATCTGGAAACACCATATATTTT. Its translation: CASSAGHGSGNTIYF.

The gene calls are TRBV5-4 and TRBJ2-5; 8 bases match TRBD2. The germline V gene encodes CDR1 SGHNT and CDR2 YYREEE (reference sequence). The CDR3 extends over 15 amino acids. The J segment lost 5 bases and the V segment lost 4 bases, leaving 10 bases of the junction unmatched. CDR3 sequence: CASSSNGGARETQYF. The DNA for the CDR3 is TGTGCCAGCAGCAGCAACGGGGGGGCCCGGGAGACCCAGTACTTC.

The V gene is TRBV9, the J gene TRBJ1-6; 9 positions agree with TRBD1. Germline CDR1 and CDR2: SGDLS and YYNGEE. The CDR3 sequence is 15 residues long. V dropped 3 bases and J dropped 9; count of bases not matched to a gene: 7. The CDR3 reads CASSATGTGSSPLHF. The CDR3 nucleotides read TGTGCCAGCAGCGCTACCGGGACAGGGTCTTCACCCCTCCACTTT.

This clone was observed once. V is TRBV5-4 and J is TRBJ2-1; 10 bases are a match to TRBD2. V was clipped by 3 bases and J by 4 bases; unmatched bases: 4. From germline, CDR1 is SGHNT and CDR2 YYREEE (reference sequence). The CDR3 runs to 15 residues. Here the CDR3 reads CASSSTSGAYNEQFF. The CDR3 coding sequence is TGTGCCAGCAGCTCCACTAGCGGGGCATACAATGAGCAGTTCTTC. Complete variable domain (other parts from reference TRBV5-4 and TRBJ2-1): ETGVTQSPTHLIKTRGQQVTLRCSSQSGHNTVSWYQQALGQGPQFIFQYYREEENGRGNFPPRFSGLQFPNYSSELNVNALELDDSALYLCASSSTSGAYNEQFFGPGTRLTVL.

The chain joins TRBV7-9 to TRBJ2-3; 7 bases are shared with TRBD2. Germline V gene data show CDR1 as SEHNR and CDR2 as FQNEAQ (reference sequence). With V trimmed by 3 bases and J by 2 bases, 5 bases remained unmatched. This CDR3 is built from 15 residues. The chain's CDR3 is CASSFTSVNTDTQYF. The CDR3 DNA follows: TGTGCCAGCAGCTTCACTAGCGTCAACACAGATACGCAGTATTTT.

This clone occurred once. The V gene is TRBV5-1, the J gene TRBJ1-1; 9 bases map to TRBD1. Trimming removed 6 bases from V and 2 bases from J; junction bases left unmatched: 5. The CDR3 length is 14 residues. CDR1 SGHRS and CDR2 YFSETQ come from the germline V gene. CDR3 protein: CASTRTGANTEAFF. The CDR3 nucleotides read TGCGCCAGCACCCGGACAGGGGCCAACACTGAAGCTTTCTTT.